What follows are 10 T cell receptor beta chains derived from one specimen sequenced in a study of identical twins. Using its own MiXCR run on the 5' RACE reads, TCRdb lists one record per CDR3 protein. The sample records about 920,000 distinct CDR3 sequences, about 12% being singletons. These sequences were also reported in another study, on yellow fever vaccine responses in identical twins.

Sequencing input: PBMCs. All receptors come from a woman between 18 and 30 years old in good health.

This clonotype came up a few times. J is TRBJ2-7 and V is TRBV2, with TRBD2 identical over 7 bases. With 7 bases clipped from V and 0 bases from J, the junction kept 9 bases outside the gene matches. The CDR3 consists of 15 residues. Germline values: CDR1 SNHLY, CDR2 FYNNEI. CDR3 protein: CASKEVGLDSYEQYF. CDR3 nucleotide sequence: TGTGCCAGCAAGGAGGTAGGACTAGACTCCTACGAGCAGTACTTC.

This rearrangement joins TRBV29-1 to TRBJ1-1; D unresolved. The CDR3 spans 13 residues. The ends were cut back, 5 bases at V and 0 bases at J, with 10 bases in the middle. Germline assignment: CDR1 SQVTM and CDR2 ANQGSEA. The CDR3 sequence: CSVSELMNTEAFF. The CDR3 region has the DNA TGCAGCGTTAGTGAGCTCATGAACACTGAAGCTTTCTTT.

This CDR3 reads CASSPLERGYEQYF. CDR3 in DNA: TGTGCCAGCTCACCACTAGAGCGTGGGTACGAGCAGTACTTC. This sequence joins TRBV18 and TRBJ2-7, with D unresolved. V lost 1 base, J lost 4 bases, and 11 bases lay in between. From germline, CDR1 is KGHSH and CDR2 LQKENI. The CDR3 contains 14 residues. The entire variable domain, with the rest obtained from reference TRBV18 and TRBJ2-7, is as follows: NAGVMQNPRHLVRRRGQEARLRCSPMKGHSHVYWYRQLPEEGLKFMVYLQKENIIDESGMPKERFSAEFPKEGPSILRIQQVVRGDSAAYFCASSPLERGYEQYFGPGTRLTVT.

The chain has TRBV3-1 and TRBJ1-2; D gene ambiguous. CDR1 is LGHDT and CDR2 is YNNKEL in the germline V gene (reference sequence). V lost 0 bases and J lost 5, with 16 bases in between. This CDR3 region has 16 residues. The CDR3 nucleotides are TGTGCCAGCAGCCAAGATTTTGATAGTCTCCTTTATGGCTACACCTTC. It is translated as CASSQDFDSLLYGYTF. Full variable domain (rest looked up from reference TRBV3-1 and TRBJ1-2): DTAVSQTPKYLVTQMGNDKSIKCEQNLGHDTMYWYKQDSKKFLKIMFSYNNKELIINETVPNRFSPKSPDKAHLNLHINSLELGDSAVYFCASSQDFDSLLYGYTFGSGTRLTVV.

V gene TRBV6-2 or TRBV6-3 combines with J gene TRBJ2-3, with D possibly being TRBD2 (6 bases). Trimming removed 7 bases at V and 7 bases at J, with 15 bases between. The CDR3 covers 13 residues. Per germline, CDR1 MNHEY and CDR2 SVGEGT. Here the CDR3 DNA reads TGTGCCAGCACAGCGGGCCCCCTAAATACGCAGTATTTT. Residues: CASTAGPLNTQYF.

The rearrangement uses TRBV6-1 and TRBJ2-3; D gene ambiguous. The better agreement between TRBJ1-5 and the DNA end casts doubt on the J call. The CDR3 loop spans 14 amino acids. From germline, CDR1 is MNHNS and CDR2 SASEGT. CDR3 in amino acids: CASSERWGIDTQHF. The CDR3 coding sequence is TGTGCCAGCAGTGAGAGGTGGGGAATAGATACGCAGCATTTT.

This clonotype was recorded at least ten times. J is TRBJ2-1 and V is TRBV11-1; D perhaps matches TRBD1 (5 bases). V dropped 6 bases and J dropped 8 bases, with 8 bases sitting between them. Germline CDR1 is SGHAT and CDR2 is FQDESV (reference sequence). This CDR3 has 11 residues. The CDR3 DNA is TGTGCCAGCAGGGACATGGATGAGCAGTTCTTC. It yields the protein CASRDMDEQFF.

This clonotype has just a few counts. V is TRBV12-3 or TRBV12-4 and J is TRBJ2-2; maybe TRBD2 (5 bases). The germline V and J ends were trimmed by 5 bases and 6 bases, with 16 bases remaining between them. This CDR3 comprises 15 residues. CDR3 residues: CASSPPASLPGELFF. The CDR3 coding sequence is TGTGCCAGCAGTCCTCCGGCTAGCCTCCCCGGGGAGCTGTTTTTT.

In its sample, this clonotype was seen a few times. The gene calls are TRBV6-2 or TRBV6-3 and TRBJ2-1; TRBD2 is a possible D gene (5 bases). CDR1 MNHEY and CDR2 SVGEGT come from the germline V gene. The CDR3 runs to 13 residues. V was shortened by 2 bases and J by 5 bases, with 7 bases between the two germline ends. The CDR3 region is CASSYTRNNEQFF. DNA of the CDR3: TGTGCCAGCAGTTACACTAGGAACAATGAGCAGTTCTTC.

The table lists this clonotype with a few counts. The chain couples TRBV28 to TRBJ2-1; possible D gene TRBD1, 5 bases. Germline V CDR1 and CDR2: MDHEN, SYDVKM. The V and J ends lost 4 bases and 3 bases respectively, with 10 bases between them. The CDR3 runs to 14 residues. The CDR3 DNA follows: TGTGCCAGCAGTTCCCGACAGTTCTACAATGAGCAGTTCTTC. It codes for CASSSRQFYNEQFF.